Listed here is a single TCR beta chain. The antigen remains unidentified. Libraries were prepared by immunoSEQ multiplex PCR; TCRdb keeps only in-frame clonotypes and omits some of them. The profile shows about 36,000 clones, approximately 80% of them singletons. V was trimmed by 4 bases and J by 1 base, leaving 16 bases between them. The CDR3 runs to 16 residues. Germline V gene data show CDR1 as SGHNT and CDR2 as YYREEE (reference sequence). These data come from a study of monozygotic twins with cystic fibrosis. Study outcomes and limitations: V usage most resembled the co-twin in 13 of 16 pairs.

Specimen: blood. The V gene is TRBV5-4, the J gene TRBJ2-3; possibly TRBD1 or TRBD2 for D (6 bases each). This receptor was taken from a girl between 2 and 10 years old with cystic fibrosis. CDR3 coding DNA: TGTGCCAGCAGCCTAGTAGGGGGGACGGGCACAGATACGCAGTATTTT. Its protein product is CASSLVGGTGTDTQYF.